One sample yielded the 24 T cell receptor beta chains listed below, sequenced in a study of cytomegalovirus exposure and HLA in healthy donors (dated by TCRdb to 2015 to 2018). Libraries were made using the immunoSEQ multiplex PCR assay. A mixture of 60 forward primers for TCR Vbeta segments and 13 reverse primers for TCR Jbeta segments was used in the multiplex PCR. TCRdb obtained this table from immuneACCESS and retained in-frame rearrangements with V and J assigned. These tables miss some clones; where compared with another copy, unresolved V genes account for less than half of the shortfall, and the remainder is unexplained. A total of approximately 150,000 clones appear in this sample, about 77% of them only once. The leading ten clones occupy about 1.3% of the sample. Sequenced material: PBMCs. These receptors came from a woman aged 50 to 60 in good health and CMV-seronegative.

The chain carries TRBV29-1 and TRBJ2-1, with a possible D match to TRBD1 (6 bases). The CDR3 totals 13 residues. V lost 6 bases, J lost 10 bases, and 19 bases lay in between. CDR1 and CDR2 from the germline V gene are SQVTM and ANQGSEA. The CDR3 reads CSVVRQVPSEQFF. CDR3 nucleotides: TGCAGCGTCGTTCGACAGGTCCCAAGCGAGCAGTTCTTC.

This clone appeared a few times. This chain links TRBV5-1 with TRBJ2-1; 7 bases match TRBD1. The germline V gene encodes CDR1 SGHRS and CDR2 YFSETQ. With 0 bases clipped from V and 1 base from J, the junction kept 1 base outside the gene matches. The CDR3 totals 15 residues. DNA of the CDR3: TGCGCCAGCAGCTTGGCGGGACAGTCCTACAATGAGCAGTTCTTC. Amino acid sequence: CASSLAGQSYNEQFF.

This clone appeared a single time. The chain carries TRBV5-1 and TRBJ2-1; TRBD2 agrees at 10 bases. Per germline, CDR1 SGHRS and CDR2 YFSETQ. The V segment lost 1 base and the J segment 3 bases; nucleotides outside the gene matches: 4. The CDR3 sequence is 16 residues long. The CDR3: CASSLFASGSYNEQFF. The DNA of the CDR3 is TGCGCCAGCAGCTTGTTCGCTAGCGGGAGCTACAATGAGCAGTTCTTC.

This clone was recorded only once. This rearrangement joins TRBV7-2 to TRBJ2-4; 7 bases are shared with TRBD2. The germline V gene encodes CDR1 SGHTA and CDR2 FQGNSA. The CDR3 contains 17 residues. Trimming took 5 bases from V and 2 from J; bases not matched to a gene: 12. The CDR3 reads CASSLSLGGNSKNIQYF. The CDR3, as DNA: TGTGCCAGCAGCCTTTCGTTGGGGGGGAATTCCAAAAACATTCAGTACTTC. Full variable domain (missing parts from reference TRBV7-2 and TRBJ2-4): GAGVSQSPSNKVTEKGKDVELRCDPISGHTALYWYRQSLGQGLEFLIYFQGNSAPDKSGLPSDRFSAERTGGSVSTLTIQRTQQEDSAVYLCASSLSLGGNSKNIQYFGAGTRLSVL.

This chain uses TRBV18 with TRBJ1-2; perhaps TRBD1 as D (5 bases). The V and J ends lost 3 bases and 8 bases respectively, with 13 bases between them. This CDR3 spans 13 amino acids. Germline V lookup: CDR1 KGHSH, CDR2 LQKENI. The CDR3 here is CASSPASGYGYTF. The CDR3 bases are TGTGCCAGCTCACCCGCGTCAGGGTACGGCTACACCTTC.

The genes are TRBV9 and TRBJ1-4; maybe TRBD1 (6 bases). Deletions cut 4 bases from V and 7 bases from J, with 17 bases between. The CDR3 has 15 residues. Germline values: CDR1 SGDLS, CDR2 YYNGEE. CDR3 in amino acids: CASSPLGHSGEKLFF. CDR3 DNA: TGTGCCAGCAGCCCGCTGGGACATTCGGGTGAAAAACTGTTTTTT.

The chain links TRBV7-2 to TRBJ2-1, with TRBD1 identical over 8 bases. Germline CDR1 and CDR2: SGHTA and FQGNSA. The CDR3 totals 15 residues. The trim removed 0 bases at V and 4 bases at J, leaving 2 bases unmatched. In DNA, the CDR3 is TGTGCCAGCAGCTTAGCGTGGACAGGGTACAATGAGCAGTTCTTC. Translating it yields CASSLAWTGYNEQFF.

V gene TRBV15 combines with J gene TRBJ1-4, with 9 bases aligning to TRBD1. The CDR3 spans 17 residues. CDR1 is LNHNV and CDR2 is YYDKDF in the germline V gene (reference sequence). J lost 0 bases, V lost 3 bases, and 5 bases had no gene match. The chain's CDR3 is CATSSDRGSATNEKLFF. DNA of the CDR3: TGTGCCACCAGCAGCGACAGGGGGTCGGCAACTAATGAAAAACTGTTTTTT.

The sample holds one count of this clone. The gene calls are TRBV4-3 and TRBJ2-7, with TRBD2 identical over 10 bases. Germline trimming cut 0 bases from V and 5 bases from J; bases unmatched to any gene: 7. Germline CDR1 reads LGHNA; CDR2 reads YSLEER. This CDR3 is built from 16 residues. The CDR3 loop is CASSQDIVLAGDEQYF. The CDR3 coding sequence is TGCGCCAGCAGCCAAGATATTGTCCTAGCGGGAGACGAGCAGTACTTC.

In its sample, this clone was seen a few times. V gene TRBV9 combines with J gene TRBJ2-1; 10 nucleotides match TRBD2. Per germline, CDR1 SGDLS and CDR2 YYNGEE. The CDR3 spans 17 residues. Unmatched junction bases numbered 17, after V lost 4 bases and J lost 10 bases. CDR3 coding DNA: TGTGCCAGCAGCCTCGCGCCTAGCGGGAGCCGACGGGGCGAGCAGTTCTTC. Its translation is CASSLAPSGSRRGEQFF.

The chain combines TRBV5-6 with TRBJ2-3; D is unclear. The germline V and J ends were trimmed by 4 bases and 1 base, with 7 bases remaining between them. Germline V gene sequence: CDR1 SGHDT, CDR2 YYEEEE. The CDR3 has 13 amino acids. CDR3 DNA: TGTGCCAGCAGCAACACAGGCACAGATACGCAGTATTTT. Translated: CASSNTGTDTQYF.

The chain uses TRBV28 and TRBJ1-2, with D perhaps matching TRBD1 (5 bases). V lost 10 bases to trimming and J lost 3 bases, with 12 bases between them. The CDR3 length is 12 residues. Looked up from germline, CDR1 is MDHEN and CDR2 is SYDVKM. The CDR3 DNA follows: TGTGCCACAGAAACAGGTTACTATGGCTACACCTTC. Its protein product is CATETGYYGYTF.

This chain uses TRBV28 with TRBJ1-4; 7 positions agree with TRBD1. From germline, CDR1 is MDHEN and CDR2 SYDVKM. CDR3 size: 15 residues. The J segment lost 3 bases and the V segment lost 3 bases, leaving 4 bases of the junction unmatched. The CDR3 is CASSFLDRSNEKLFF. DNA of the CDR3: TGTGCCAGCAGTTTTCTGGACAGGTCTAATGAAAAACTGTTTTTT.

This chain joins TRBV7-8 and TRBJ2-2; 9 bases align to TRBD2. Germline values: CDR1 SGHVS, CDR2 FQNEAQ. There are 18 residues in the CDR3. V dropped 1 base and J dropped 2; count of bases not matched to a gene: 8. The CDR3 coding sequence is TGTGCCAGCAGCTTAGGGGTAGCGGGAGCCTCTAACACCGGGGAGCTGTTTTTT. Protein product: CASSLGVAGASNTGELFF.

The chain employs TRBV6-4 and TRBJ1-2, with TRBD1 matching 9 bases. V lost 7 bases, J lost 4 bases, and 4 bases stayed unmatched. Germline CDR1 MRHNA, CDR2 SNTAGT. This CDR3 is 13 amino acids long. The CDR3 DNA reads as TGTGCCAGCAAGGGACAGGGTAGCTATGGCTACACCTTC. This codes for CASKGQGSYGYTF.

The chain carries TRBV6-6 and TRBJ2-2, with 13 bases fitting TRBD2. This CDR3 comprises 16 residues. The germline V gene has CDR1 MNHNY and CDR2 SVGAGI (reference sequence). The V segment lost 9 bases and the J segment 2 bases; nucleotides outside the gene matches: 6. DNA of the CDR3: TGTGCCAGTCGACTAGCGGGGGGCACCAACACCGGGGAGCTGTTTTTT. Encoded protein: CASRLAGGTNTGELFF.

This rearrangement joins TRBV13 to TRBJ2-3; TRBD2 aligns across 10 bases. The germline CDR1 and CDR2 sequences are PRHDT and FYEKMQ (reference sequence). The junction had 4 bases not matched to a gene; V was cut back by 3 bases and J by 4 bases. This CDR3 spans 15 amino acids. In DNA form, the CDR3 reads TGTGCCAGCAGCTTCCTAGCGGGAGTAGCAGATACGCAGTATTTT. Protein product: CASSFLAGVADTQYF.

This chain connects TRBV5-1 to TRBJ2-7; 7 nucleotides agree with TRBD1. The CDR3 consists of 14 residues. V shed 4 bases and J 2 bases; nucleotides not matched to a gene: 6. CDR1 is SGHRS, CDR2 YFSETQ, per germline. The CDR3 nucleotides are TGCGCCAGCAGCCCCGGGACAGTCCCCTACGAGCAGTACTTC. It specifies CASSPGTVPYEQYF.

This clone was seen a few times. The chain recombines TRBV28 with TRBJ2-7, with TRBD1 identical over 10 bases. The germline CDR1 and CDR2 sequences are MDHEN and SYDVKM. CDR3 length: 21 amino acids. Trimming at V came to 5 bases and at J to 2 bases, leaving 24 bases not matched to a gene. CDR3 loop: CASSPGGTLYSVGTGAYEQYF. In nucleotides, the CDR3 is TGTGCCAGCAGTCCAGGGGGGACCCTCTATTCGGTGGGGACAGGGGCCTACGAGCAGTACTTC.

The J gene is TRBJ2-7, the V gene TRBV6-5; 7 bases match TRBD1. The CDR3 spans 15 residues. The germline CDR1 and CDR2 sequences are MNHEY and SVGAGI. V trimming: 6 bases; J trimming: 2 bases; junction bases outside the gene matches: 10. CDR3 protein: CASSRTGESAYEQYF. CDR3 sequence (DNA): TGTGCCAGCAGCCGAACAGGGGAGAGCGCCTACGAGCAGTACTTC.

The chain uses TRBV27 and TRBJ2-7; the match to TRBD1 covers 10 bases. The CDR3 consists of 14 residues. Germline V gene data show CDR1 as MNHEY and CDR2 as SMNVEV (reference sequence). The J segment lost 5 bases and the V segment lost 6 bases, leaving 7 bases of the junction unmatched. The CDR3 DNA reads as TGTGCCAGCAGCCGACAGGGGGCGCGGGACGAGCAGTACTTC. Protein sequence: CASSRQGARDEQYF.

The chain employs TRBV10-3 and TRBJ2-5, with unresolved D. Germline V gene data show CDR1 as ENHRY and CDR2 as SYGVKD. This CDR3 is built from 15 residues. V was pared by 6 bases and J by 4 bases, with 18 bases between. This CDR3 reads CAIRDPRGVSETQYF. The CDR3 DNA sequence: TGTGCCATCAGAGACCCGAGAGGTGTGTCAGAGACCCAGTACTTC.

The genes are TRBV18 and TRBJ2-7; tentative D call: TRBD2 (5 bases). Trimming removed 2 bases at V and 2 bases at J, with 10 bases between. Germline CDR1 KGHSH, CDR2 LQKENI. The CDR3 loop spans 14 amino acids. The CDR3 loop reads CASSPAEATYEQYF. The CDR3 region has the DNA TGTGCCAGCTCACCAGCGGAGGCGACCTACGAGCAGTACTTC. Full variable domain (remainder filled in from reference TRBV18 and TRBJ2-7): NAGVMQNPRHLVRRRGQEARLRCSPMKGHSHVYWYRQLPEEGLKFMVYLQKENIIDESGMPKERFSAEFPKEGPSILRIQQVVRGDSAAYFCASSPAEATYEQYFGPGTRLTVT.

Here the CDR3 DNA reads TGTGCCAGCAGTGCTAGCGGGACAGAGACCCAGTACTTC. Its translation is CASSASGTETQYF. The gene calls are TRBV7-3 and TRBJ2-5, with 9 positions matching TRBD2. This CDR3 spans 13 amino acids. Germline loops: CDR1 SGHTA, CDR2 FQGTGA. Trimming removed 6 bases from V and 4 bases from J; junction bases left unmatched: 3.